The 32 T cell receptor beta chains presented below share a single source sample, sequenced in a study of control samples from healthy donors and cancer patients. The repertoire was sequenced with immunoSEQ multiplex PCR; TCRdb's copy has only in-frame clones and lacks some. The data show roughly 400,000 clones, around 90% seen once. The sample consisted of PBMCs. The receptor source for this set is a man aged 40-49 years with head and neck cancer.

The rearrangement links TRBV7-2 to TRBJ2-7, with TRBD2 matching 14 bases. CDR3 length: 14 residues. Germline V lookup: CDR1 SGHTA, CDR2 FQGNSA. The V and J ends lost 6 bases and 6 bases, in that order; junction bases with no gene match: 4. This chain's CDR3 is CASRTSGGAPEQYF. The CDR3 DNA sequence: TGTGCCAGCAGGACTAGCGGGGGGGCCCCCGAGCAGTACTTC. Looking up the rest from reference TRBV7-2 and TRBJ2-7 gives the full variable domain: GAGVSQSPSNKVTEKGKDVELRCDPISGHTALYWYRQSLGQGLEFLIYFQGNSAPDKSGLPSDRFSAERTGGSVSTLTIQRTQQEDSAVYLCASRTSGGAPEQYFGPGTRLTVT.

This chain connects TRBV5-1 to TRBJ1-5; the match to TRBD1 covers 8 bases. The germline V gene has CDR1 SGHRS and CDR2 YFSETQ. The CDR3 loop spans 14 amino acids. Germline trimming cut 4 bases from V and 5 bases from J; bases unmatched to any gene: 5. CDR3 amino acids: CASSIGQGDQPQHF. CDR3 nucleotide sequence: TGCGCCAGCAGCATTGGACAGGGAGATCAGCCCCAGCATTTT.

This rearrangement joins TRBV20-1 to TRBJ2-5; no clear D gene. V was pared by 3 bases and J by 5 bases, with 10 bases between. Germline V gene data show CDR1 as DFQATT and CDR2 as SNEGSKA (reference sequence). The CDR3 consists of 12 residues. DNA of the CDR3: TGCAGTGCTAGTTACCAGTGGGAGACCCAGTACTTC. It translates to CSASYQWETQYF.

V is TRBV28 and J is TRBJ1-2; D unclear. The germline V gene has CDR1 MDHEN and CDR2 SYDVKM. The CDR3 extends over 12 amino acids. V shed 2 bases and J shed 4 bases, with 5 bases lying between them. In nucleotides, the CDR3 is TGTGCCAGCAGTTTAGAGGGCTATGGCTACACCTTC. Translation gives CASSLEGYGYTF.

The V gene is TRBV5-5, the J gene TRBJ1-5; D is undetermined. Trimming stripped 1 base from V and 8 bases from J, with 10 bases between. Germline V gene lookup returns CDR1 SGHKS and CDR2 YYEKEE (reference sequence). CDR3 length: 13 amino acids. CDR3 DNA: TGTGCCAGCAGCTTGTATTATACGGAGCCCCAGCATTTT. Amino acids: CASSLYYTEPQHF.

The gene calls are TRBV28 and TRBJ1-4; unclear D gene. This CDR3 is built from 15 residues. Looked up from germline, CDR1 is MDHEN and CDR2 is SYDVKM. Trimming removed 2 bases from V and 3 bases from J, with 10 bases in between. The CDR3 DNA reads TGTGCCAGCAGTTTAGAGGGCATAGCTAATGAAAAACTGTTTTTT. The encoded protein is CASSLEGIANEKLFF.

This sequence joins TRBV21-1 and TRBJ2-2; the D call in the table, TRBD2, was not verified against the DNA. TRBV21-1 is an annotated pseudogene. The CDR3 spans 19 residues. CDR3 sequence (DNA): TGTGCCAGCAGCAAACAGGAGGCTAGCGGGGGGCTCGAGGGCGGGGAGCTGTTTTTT. It is translated as CASSKQEASGGLEGGELFF.

The chain is built from TRBV15 and TRBJ2-7; no definite D call. Germline V gene data show CDR1 as LNHNV and CDR2 as YYDKDF (reference sequence). Trimming took 0 bases from V and 2 from J, leaving 14 bases between them. The CDR3 runs to 16 residues. CDR3 amino acids: CATSRDPFIRTYEQYF. Here the CDR3 DNA reads TGTGCCACCAGCAGAGACCCGTTCATTCGAACCTACGAGCAGTACTTC.

V is TRBV30 and J is TRBJ1-2; TRBD1 might be the D (6 bases). Trimming pared 2 bases from V and 6 bases from J, leaving 16 bases between. Per the germline V gene, CDR1 is GTSNPN and CDR2 is SVGIG (reference sequence). The CDR3 covers 14 residues. CDR3 protein: CAWSNDRTMDGYTF. The CDR3 coding sequence is TGTGCCTGGAGTAATGACAGGACTATGGATGGCTACACCTTC.

The chain couples TRBV29-1 to TRBJ2-5; D possibly corresponds to TRBD2 (6 bases). V lost 5 bases and J 4 bases, leaving 17 bases between the germline ends. This CDR3 has 14 amino acids. Per the germline V gene, CDR1 is SQVTM and CDR2 is ANQGSEA. The CDR3 region is CSVLFSGSGETQYF. The CDR3 coding sequence is TGCAGCGTTCTCTTCTCGGGTAGCGGAGAGACCCAGTACTTC.

The chain joins TRBV7-2 to TRBJ2-2, with 7 bases that match TRBD1. The CDR3 runs to 16 residues. Germline V gene data show CDR1 as SGHTA and CDR2 as FQGNSA. V lost 5 bases to trimming and J lost 6 bases; unmatched junction nucleotides: 12. The CDR3 loop is CASSPDRVVGAGELFF. Here the CDR3 DNA reads TGTGCCAGCAGCCCAGACAGGGTTGTTGGGGCCGGGGAGCTGTTTTTT.

V usage is TRBV10-3 and J usage is TRBJ1-1; D is perhaps TRBD1 (5 bases). Per germline, CDR1 ENHRY and CDR2 SYGVKD. V was trimmed by 4 bases and J by 0 bases, leaving 12 bases between them. The CDR3 extends over 15 amino acids. CDR3 amino acids: CAISGGQPMNTEAFF. The DNA of the CDR3 is TGTGCCATCAGTGGAGGACAACCAATGAACACTGAAGCTTTCTTT.

The chain uses TRBV19 and TRBJ1-1; D is unresolved. CDR1 is LNHDA, CDR2 SQIVND, per germline (reference sequence). This CDR3 is 15 amino acids long. Trimming removed 7 bases from V and 1 base from J, with 16 bases in between. The chain's CDR3 is CASTLPGWENTEAFF. CDR3 sequence (DNA): TGTGCCAGTACCCTACCTGGGTGGGAGAACACTGAAGCTTTCTTT. Full variable domain (remainder filled in from reference TRBV19 and TRBJ1-1): DGGITQSPKYLFRKEGQNVTLSCEQNLNHDAMYWYRQDPGQGLRLIYYSQIVNDFQKGDIAEGYSVSREKKESFPLTVTSAQKNPTAFYLCASTLPGWENTEAFFGQGTRLTVV.

The V call is TRBV5-1, the J call TRBJ1-5, with D maybe TRBD1 (5 bases). Germline V CDR1 and CDR2: SGHRS, YFSETQ. The CDR3 runs 15 residues. Trimming left V 1 base short and J 0 bases short, with 8 bases between. This chain's CDR3 is CASSLSGLSNQPQHF. CDR3 nucleotide sequence: TGCGCCAGCAGCTTGTCAGGGCTTAGCAATCAGCCCCAGCATTTT.

The chain couples TRBV6-5 to TRBJ2-7; 8 bases map to TRBD1. Germline V gene sequence: CDR1 MNHEY, CDR2 SVGAGI. The ends lost 1 base at V and 4 bases at J; junction bases unmatched: 3. The CDR3 totals 14 residues. The DNA of the CDR3 is TGTGCCAGCAGTTACTTGGACAGGGCTTACGAGCAGTACTTC. This translates into CASSYLDRAYEQYF.

The chain employs TRBV6-5 and TRBJ2-1; D unresolved. The CDR3 length is 12 residues. V shed 4 bases and J shed 12 bases, with 13 bases lying between them. Germline CDR1 reads MNHEY; CDR2 reads SVGAGI. The CDR3 protein is CASSLVSTGQFF. The DNA of the CDR3 is TGTGCCAGCAGTTTGGTTTCTACGGGGCAGTTCTTC.

This chain links TRBV4-1 with TRBJ2-3; D uncertain. Per the germline V gene, CDR1 is MGHRA and CDR2 is YSYEKL. The V and J ends lost 4 bases and 3 bases respectively, with 11 bases between them. The CDR3 has 14 amino acids. This CDR3 is CASSPSTTTDTQYF. The CDR3 coding sequence is TGCGCCAGCAGCCCATCCACGACTACAGATACGCAGTATTTT.

CDR3 amino acids: CASSSSATSQETQYF. DNA for the CDR3: TGTGCCAGCAGCTCCTCGGCGACTAGCCAAGAGACCCAGTACTTC. The genes are TRBV5-4 and TRBJ2-5, with a tentative D call TRBD2 (6 bases). The CDR3 is 15 residues long. CDR1 is SGHNT, CDR2 YYREEE, per germline (reference sequence). V lost 3 bases and J 1 base, leaving 13 bases between the germline ends.

The gene calls are TRBV5-1 and TRBJ2-7, with no clear D. The CDR3 length is 14 residues. With 1 base removed from V and 1 base from J, the gap between germline ends came to 9 bases. Per the germline V gene, CDR1 is SGHRS and CDR2 is YFSETQ. The CDR3 reads CASSLIRNSYEQYF. CDR3 sequence (DNA): TGCGCCAGCAGCTTGATCAGAAATTCCTACGAGCAGTACTTC. The complete variable domain, with remaining parts taken from reference TRBV5-1 and TRBJ2-7, reads KAGVTQTPRYLIKTRGQQVTLSCSPISGHRSVSWYQQTPGQGLQFLFEYFSETQRNKGNFPGRFSGRQFSNSRSEMNVSTLELGDSALYLCASSLIRNSYEQYFGPGTRLTVT.

The chain links TRBV9 to TRBJ2-6; 8 bases line up with TRBD1. V lost 4 bases, J lost 0 bases, and 9 bases stayed unmatched. The germline V gene encodes CDR1 SGDLS and CDR2 YYNGEE. This CDR3 spans 18 amino acids. CDR3 DNA sequence: TGTGCCAGCAGCCCGACGACAGGGGACAGCTCTGGGGCCAACGTCCTGACTTTC. Protein: CASSPTTGDSSGANVLTF.

The CDR3 bases are TGTGCCAGTAGTACATACGGGACTAGAGATACGCAGTATTTT. It yields the protein CASSTYGTRDTQYF. This chain links TRBV19 with TRBJ2-3, with 8 positions matching TRBD2. V trimming: 4 bases; J trimming: 5 bases; junction bases outside the gene matches: 5. Germline V gene sequence: CDR1 LNHDA, CDR2 SQIVND (reference sequence). The CDR3 contains 14 residues.

As concerns this clone: Other DNA sequences in the sample encode the same CDR3. The chain carries TRBV27 and TRBJ2-1, with a weak D call TRBD1 (6 bases). V was trimmed by 6 bases and J by 3 bases, leaving 12 bases between them. Germline V lookup: CDR1 MNHEY, CDR2 SMNVEV (reference sequence). The CDR3 sequence is 14 residues long. The CDR3 loop is CASRAGTLYNEQFF. The CDR3 DNA sequence: TGTGCCAGCAGAGCCGGGACACTCTACAATGAGCAGTTCTTC.

The chain combines TRBV19 with TRBJ2-2; D is unclear. Germline CDR1 is LNHDA and CDR2 is SQIVND (reference sequence). The V and J ends lost 4 bases and 6 bases respectively, with 15 bases between them. This CDR3 has 15 residues. CDR3 sequence: CASSNTERWAGELFF. The CDR3 DNA reads as TGTGCCAGTAGTAACACGGAACGGTGGGCCGGGGAGCTGTTTTTT.

V and J are TRBV14 and TRBJ1-1, with 7 bases identical to TRBD1. The V segment lost 2 bases and the J segment 6 bases; nucleotides outside the gene matches: 9. The CDR3 loop spans 15 amino acids. The V gene's germline CDR1 is SGHDN and CDR2 FVKESK. The CDR3 bases are TGTGCCAGCAGCCAAACCGCGGGACAGAGCGCTGAAGCTTTCTTT. Encoded protein: CASSQTAGQSAEAFF.

The V and J genes are TRBV4-3 and TRBJ1-1; D is possibly TRBD1 (5 bases). The CDR3 runs 13 residues. With 4 bases removed from V and 1 base from J, the gap between germline ends came to 7 bases. Germline assignment: CDR1 LGHNA and CDR2 YSLEER. The CDR3 reads CASSRGQNTEAFF. CDR3 sequence (DNA): TGCGCCAGCAGCCGCGGACAGAACACTGAAGCTTTCTTT.

The rearrangement joins TRBV2 to TRBJ2-5; 11 nucleotides align to TRBD1. The CDR3 contains 15 residues. V trimming: 7 bases; J trimming: 5 bases; junction bases outside the gene matches: 9. Germline V gives CDR1 SNHLY, CDR2 FYNNEI. The CDR3 sequence is CASTARDRGYETQYF. In DNA form, the CDR3 reads TGTGCCAGCACCGCGAGGGACAGGGGGTATGAGACCCAGTACTTC.

This clone appeared a few times. This sequence joins TRBV12-5 and TRBJ2-1; 12 positions match TRBD2. This CDR3 spans 15 amino acids. J was trimmed by 5 bases and V by 6 bases; bases with no gene match: 5. CDR1 is LGHNT, CDR2 FRNRAP, per germline. The CDR3 sequence: CASGQGLAGNNEQFF. CDR3 bases: TGTGCTAGTGGCCAGGGACTAGCGGGTAACAATGAGCAGTTCTTC.

The chain joins TRBV11-2 to TRBJ1-3; D is unclear. This CDR3 contains 13 residues. CDR1 SGHAT and CDR2 FQNNGV come from the germline V gene. Between the trimmed V and J ends, which lost 6 bases and 0 bases, there was a span of 6 bases. The CDR3 DNA follows: TGTGCCAGCAGGGCGAGCTCTGGAAACACCATATATTTT. The encoded protein is CASRASSGNTIYF.

The rearrangement joins TRBV5-1 to TRBJ2-3; weak D call: TRBD1 (6 bases). The V gene's germline CDR1 is SGHRS and CDR2 YFSETQ. V was cut by 4 bases and J by 6 bases, with 9 bases left in between. This CDR3 is built from 12 residues. CDR3 DNA sequence: TGCGCCAGCAGCGGCAGGGGTGATACGCAGTATTTT. Residues: CASSGRGDTQYF.

The chain combines TRBV28 with TRBJ2-5; 9 positions match TRBD2. The CDR3 is made up of 15 amino acids. Losses at the gene ends were 8 bases for V and 5 bases for J; bases not matched to a gene: 12. Germline lookup yields CDR1 MDHEN and CDR2 SYDVKM. CDR3 sequence reads: CASGGGGELRETQYF. CDR3 in DNA: TGTGCCAGCGGCGGGGGGGGAGAATTAAGGGAGACCCAGTACTTC. Together with reference TRBV28 and TRBJ2-5, the CDR3 gives the full variable domain: DVKVTQSSRYLVKRTGEKVFLECVQDMDHENMFWYRQDPGLGLRLIYFSYDVKMKEKGDIPEGYSVSREKKERFSLILESASTNQTSMYLCASGGGGELRETQYFGPGTRLLVL.

This clone was recorded once. The chain combines TRBV18 with TRBJ2-2; D gene ambiguous. Germline V gene data show CDR1 as KGHSH and CDR2 as LQKENI. V lost 4 bases, J lost 2 bases, and 8 bases lay in between. The CDR3 consists of 14 residues. The CDR3 protein is CASSQLSNTGELFF. Here the CDR3 DNA reads TGTGCCAGCTCACAACTCTCTAACACCGGGGAGCTGTTTTTT.

J is TRBJ2-1 and V is TRBV11-2; possible D gene TRBD2, 5 bases. This CDR3 comprises 13 residues. Germline V gene data show CDR1 as SGHAT and CDR2 as FQNNGV. The V and J ends lost 2 bases and 12 bases respectively, with 14 bases between them. The CDR3 DNA reads as TGTGCCAGCAGCTTATCCGGGGTCCTGGGGCAGTTCTTC. Its protein is CASSLSGVLGQFF.